These 17 T cell receptor beta chains originate from one sample sequenced in a study of Ad26.COV2.S vaccination and SARS-CoV-2 variants. Profiling relied on immunoSEQ multiplex PCR, and the TCRdb table lists in-frame clones only, not all of them. The data contain 350,000 to 600,000 clones, 80% to 90% of them seen just once; the ten biggest clones take up 1.7%. Treatment: over 15 received Ad26.COV2.S at low or high dose, single or two shots; 5 received placebo; per-sample allocation not given. Samples were taken on day 63 after the first vaccine or placebo injection. The material was peripheral blood, obtained in a trial of Ad26.COV2.S vaccine versus placebo. Receptor source: a person between 18 and 60 years old who received the Ad26.COV2.S COVID-19 vaccine or a placebo.

The chain carries TRBV5-4 and TRBJ1-2; D perhaps matches TRBD1 (5 bases). CDR1 is SGHNT, CDR2 YYREEE, per germline (reference sequence). The germline V and J ends were trimmed by 4 bases and 4 bases, with 14 bases remaining between them. The CDR3 length is 14 residues. The CDR3 DNA follows: TGTGCCAGCAGCCTTAACAAGGGGACCTATGGCTACACCTTC. This encodes CASSLNKGTYGYTF.

The chain recombines TRBV7-2 with TRBJ1-4, with a tentative D call TRBD1 (6 bases). Germline CDR1 SGHTA, CDR2 FQGNSA. The CDR3 consists of 17 residues. With 2 bases removed from V and 0 bases from J, the gap between germline ends came to 13 bases. In nucleotides, the CDR3 is TGTGCCAGCAGCTTAACGGGGGGCCCTGCAACTAATGAAAAACTGTTTTTT. This codes for CASSLTGGPATNEKLFF.

The J gene is TRBJ2-3, the V gene TRBV9, with 10 bases lining up with TRBD2. V lost 7 bases, J lost 4 bases, and 9 bases stayed unmatched. CDR3 length: 15 residues. Germline lookup yields CDR1 SGDLS and CDR2 YYNGEE. The CDR3 nucleotides read TGTGCCAGCGGACAGCGGGAGGGCTGGGCAGATACGCAGTATTTT. Amino acids: CASGQREGWADTQYF. The entire variable domain, with the rest obtained from reference TRBV9 and TRBJ2-3, is as follows: DSGVTQTPKHLITATGQRVTLRCSPRSGDLSVYWYQQSLDQGLQFLIQYYNGEERAKGNILERFSAQQFPDLHSELNLSSLELGDSALYFCASGQREGWADTQYFGPGTRLTVL.

V usage is TRBV3-1 (or the pseudogene TRBV3-2) and J usage is TRBJ1-1, with unresolved D. Germline lookup yields CDR1 LGHDT and CDR2 YNNKEL (reference sequence). The V end was cut by 4 bases, the J end by 4 bases, with 10 bases between. This CDR3 is 13 amino acids long. As DNA, the CDR3 is TGTGCCAGCAGCCCGTACCTCGGCACTGAAGCTTTCTTT. It is translated as CASSPYLGTEAFF.

V and J are TRBV21-1 and TRBJ1-4. TRBV21-1 is a listed pseudogene. CDR3 length: 20 amino acids. The CDR3 sequence is CASSKDSAATTIATNEKLFF. The CDR3 DNA is TGTGCCAGCAGCAAAGACTCGGCGGCGACTACCATTGCAACTAATGAAAAACTGTTTTTT.

This chain joins TRBV19 and TRBJ2-4; D call uncertain. CDR3 length: 12 residues. Trimming shortened V by 5 bases and J by 8 bases, and 10 bases separated the two germline ends. The germline CDR1 and CDR2 sequences are LNHDA and SQIVND (reference sequence). The CDR3, as DNA: TGTGCCAGTAGTGGGCTAACGGACATTCAGTACTTC. This translates into CASSGLTDIQYF.

This chain uses TRBV3-1 (or the pseudogene TRBV3-2) with TRBJ1-1; 7 bases are shared with TRBD1. This CDR3 has 12 amino acids. V lost 4 bases, J lost 7 bases, and 3 bases stayed unmatched. Germline V CDR1 and CDR2: LGHDT, YNNKEL (reference sequence). The CDR3 DNA reads as TGTGCCAGCAGCCGGACAGGCGGTGAAGCTTTCTTT. This gives the protein CASSRTGGEAFF.

The genes are TRBV30 and TRBJ1-4, with 7 bases aligning to TRBD1. Germline values: CDR1 GTSNPN, CDR2 SVGIG (reference sequence). There are 12 residues in the CDR3. V lost 7 bases, J lost 8 bases, and 7 bases stayed unmatched. Written as DNA, the CDR3 is TGTGCCTTCGACAGGGTTCGCGAAAAACTGTTTTTT. Translation gives CAFDRVREKLFF.

This rearrangement joins TRBV10-3 to TRBJ1-5; the D is unclear. CDR3 size: 16 residues. V dropped 0 bases and J dropped 8 bases, with 17 bases sitting between them. Germline-derived CDR1 and CDR2 are ENHRY and SYGVKD. The CDR3, as DNA: TGTGCCATCAGTGAGTCAGGCAGGCGCGATCGGGAGCCCCAGCATTTT. Its protein product is CAISESGRRDREPQHF.

The chain is built from TRBV18 and TRBJ2-1; 13 bases match TRBD2. The V gene end was trimmed by 3 bases and the J gene end by 5 bases; junction bases not matched to a gene: 4. CDR1 is KGHSH and CDR2 is LQKENI in the germline V gene. CDR3 length: 16 residues. CDR3 sequence: CASSPRLAGGNNEQFF. The DNA of the CDR3 is TGTGCCAGCTCACCGAGACTAGCGGGGGGTAACAATGAGCAGTTCTTC.

The chain uses TRBV30 and TRBJ2-2; no firm D call. The CDR3 extends over 13 amino acids. Germline V gives CDR1 GTSNPN, CDR2 SVGIG (reference sequence). With 0 bases removed from V and 4 bases from J, the gap between germline ends came to 6 bases. The CDR3 sequence is CAWSVVSTGELFF. CDR3 sequence (DNA): TGTGCCTGGAGTGTAGTTAGCACCGGGGAGCTGTTTTTT.

This rearrangement joins TRBV6-2 or TRBV6-3 to TRBJ2-7, with TRBD1 identical over 9 bases. After removal of 2 bases from V and 5 bases from J, the junction contained 4 bases not matched to a gene. Germline values: CDR1 MNHEY, CDR2 SVGEGT. The CDR3 has 14 amino acids. For the CDR3, the DNA is TGTGCCAGCAGTTACCTGGGACAGGGCAACGAGCAGTACTTC. It encodes CASSYLGQGNEQYF.

The V and J genes are TRBV2 and TRBJ2-1, with TRBD2 as a possible D gene (5 bases). Germline CDR1 is SNHLY and CDR2 is FYNNEI. This CDR3 contains 17 residues. Trimming took 4 bases from V and 2 from J, leaving 18 bases between them. The CDR3, as DNA: TGTGCCAGCAGTGTGCCTCCGGGATTCGTCACCTACAATGAGCAGTTCTTC. It yields the protein CASSVPPGFVTYNEQFF. Filled out from reference TRBV2 and TRBJ2-1, the complete variable domain reads EPEVTQTPSHQVTQMGQEVILRCVPISNHLYFYWYRQILGQKVEFLVSFYNNEISEKSEIFDDQFSVERPDGSNFTLKIRSTKLEDSAMYFCASSVPPGFVTYNEQFFGPGTRLTVL.

The rearrangement links TRBV18 to TRBJ2-1; tentatively, D is TRBD1 or TRBD2 (5 bases each). Trimming removed 0 bases at V and 0 bases at J, with 9 bases between. The CDR3 length is 16 residues. Germline CDR1 reads KGHSH; CDR2 reads LQKENI. The CDR3 sequence is CASSPPIGGSYNEQFF. The CDR3 DNA reads as TGTGCCAGCTCACCACCGATTGGGGGCTCCTACAATGAGCAGTTCTTC.

This clone was seen only once. The chain joins TRBV9 to TRBJ1-1, with D unclear. This CDR3 has 15 residues. The V end lost 0 bases, the J end lost 0 bases, and 9 bases lay between the germline ends. Per the germline V gene, CDR1 is SGDLS and CDR2 is YYNGEE. The CDR3: CASSVAPALNTEAFF. The CDR3 DNA reads TGTGCCAGCAGCGTAGCTCCAGCACTGAACACTGAAGCTTTCTTT.

The sample holds one count of this clone. The rearrangement links TRBV30 to TRBJ2-3; D gene unclear. The CDR3 extends over 16 amino acids. Per germline, CDR1 GTSNPN and CDR2 SVGIG (reference sequence). V lost 1 base and J 2 bases, leaving 16 bases between the germline ends. The DNA of the CDR3 is TGTGCCTGGAGTGAAGTAGGGCACCCTTTCACAGATACGCAGTATTTT. Amino acids: CAWSEVGHPFTDTQYF.

V gene TRBV5-1 combines with J gene TRBJ1-2, with D hard to call. This CDR3 contains 18 residues. The ends were cut back, 0 bases at V and 2 bases at J, with 20 bases in the middle. Germline CDR1 reads SGHRS; CDR2 reads YFSETQ. This CDR3 is CASSLAGKPSPSNYGYTF. As DNA, the CDR3 is TGCGCCAGCAGCTTGGCCGGCAAACCCTCACCTTCGAACTATGGCTACACCTTC.